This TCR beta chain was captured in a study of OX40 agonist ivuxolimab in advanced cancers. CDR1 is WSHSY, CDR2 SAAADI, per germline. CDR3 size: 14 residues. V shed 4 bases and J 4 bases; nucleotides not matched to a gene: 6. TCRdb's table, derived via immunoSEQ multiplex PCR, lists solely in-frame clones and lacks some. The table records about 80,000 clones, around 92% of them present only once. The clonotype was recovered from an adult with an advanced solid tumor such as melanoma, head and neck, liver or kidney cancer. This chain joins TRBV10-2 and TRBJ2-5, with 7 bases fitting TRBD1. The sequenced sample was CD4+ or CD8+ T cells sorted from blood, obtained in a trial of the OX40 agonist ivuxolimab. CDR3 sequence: CASSATGERETQYF. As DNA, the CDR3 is TGCGCCAGCAGTGCAACAGGGGAGAGAGAGACCCAGTACTTC.